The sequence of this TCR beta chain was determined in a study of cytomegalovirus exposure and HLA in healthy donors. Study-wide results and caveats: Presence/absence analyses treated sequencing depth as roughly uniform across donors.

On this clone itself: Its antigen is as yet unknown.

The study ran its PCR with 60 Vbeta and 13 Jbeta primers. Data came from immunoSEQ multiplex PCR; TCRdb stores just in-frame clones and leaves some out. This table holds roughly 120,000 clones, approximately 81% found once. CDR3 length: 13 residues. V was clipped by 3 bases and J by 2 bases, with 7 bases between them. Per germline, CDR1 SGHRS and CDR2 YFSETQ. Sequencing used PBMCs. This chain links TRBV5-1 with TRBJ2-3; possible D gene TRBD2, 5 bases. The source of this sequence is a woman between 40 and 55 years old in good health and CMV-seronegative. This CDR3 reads CASSSGLTDTQYF. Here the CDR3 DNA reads TGCGCCAGCAGCTCAGGACTCACAGATACGCAGTATTTT.